These 2 T cell receptor beta chains came from one sample sequenced in a study of blood T cells in healthy people across ages. Alongside a J-beta primer mix, a sample-barcoded 5' primer served in a second PCR lasting roughly 6 to 11 cycles. TCRdb recomputed calls from the 5' RACE reads with MiXCR, one row per CDR3 protein. The table includes about 570,000 distinct CDR3 sequences, about 25% detected once. Sequenced input: blood. These receptors were taken from a woman aged 70-85 years in good health.

The CDR3 loop reads CASQGGVGNTEAFF. The CDR3, as DNA: TGTGCCAGCCAAGGGGGCGTGGGGAACACTGAAGCTTTCTTT. The chain is built from TRBV5-6 and TRBJ1-1, with TRBD1 matching 7 bases. CDR1 and CDR2 (germline): SGHDT, YYEEEE. The CDR3 runs 14 residues. Unmatched junction bases numbered 7, after V lost 7 bases and J lost 1 base. Full variable domain (remainder filled in from reference TRBV5-6 and TRBJ1-1): DAGVTQSPTHLIKTRGQQVTLRCSPKSGHDTVSWYQQALGQGPQFIFQYYEEEERQRGNFPDRFSGHQFPNYSSELNVNALLLGDSALYLCASQGGVGNTEAFFGQGTRLTVV.

This rearrangement joins TRBV7-3 to TRBJ1-1, with D maybe TRBD1 (5 bases). CDR3 length: 14 residues. CDR1 and CDR2 from the germline V gene are SGHTA and FQGTGA. The V and J ends lost 8 bases and 4 bases respectively, with 17 bases between them. CDR3 sequence (DNA): TGTGCCAGCGGCTCCCAGGGTTTTGGCACTGAAGCTTTCTTT. Translation gives CASGSQGFGTEAFF.